The 30 T cell receptor beta chains reported below all come from one sample, sequenced in a study of blood T cell repertoires in COVID-19 (dated by TCRdb to 2018 to 2021). Libraries were constructed by the immunoSEQ multiplex PCR assay. The table comes from immuneACCESS by way of TCRdb, which keeps in-frame sequences with V and J called. Part of the clones is missing from these tables; in studies checked, under half for an unresolved V gene and the rest for unknown reasons. The sample records approximately 150,000 clones, 86% of which are singletons. The ten largest clones take up around 8.2% of the sample. Sample: peripheral blood. All receptors come from a woman aged 55-69 years with acute or convalescent COVID-19.

The chain uses TRBV29-1 and TRBJ2-2; 8 positions match TRBD1. The V gene end was trimmed by 7 bases and the J gene end by 1 base; junction bases not matched to a gene: 5. Germline CDR1 reads SQVTM; CDR2 reads ANQGSEA. The CDR3 runs to 14 residues. In DNA, the CDR3 is TGCAGCGCCCAAGGACAGGGGAACACCGGGGAGCTGTTTTTT. Residues: CSAQGQGNTGELFF.

V gene TRBV11-2 combines with J gene TRBJ2-7; D remains ambiguous. The CDR3 sequence is 15 residues long. The V and J ends lost 0 bases and 0 bases respectively, with 9 bases between them. CDR1 and CDR2 from the germline V gene are SGHAT and FQNNGV. CDR3 DNA: TGTGCCAGCAGCTTAGATGGAGCGAGCTCCTACGAGCAGTACTTC. This translates into CASSLDGASSYEQYF.

The CDR3 region is CASTTGVDTEAFF. DNA for the CDR3: TGTGCCAGCACTACAGGGGTCGACACTGAAGCTTTCTTT. The V call is TRBV12-3 or TRBV12-4, the J call TRBJ1-1; 7 positions agree with TRBD1. This CDR3 contains 13 residues. V shed 7 bases, J shed 3 bases, and the junction held 5 bases outside the gene matches.

This chain joins TRBV30 and TRBJ1-3, with D perhaps TRBD1 (5 bases). CDR1 is GTSNPN, CDR2 SVGIG, per germline (reference sequence). The CDR3 loop spans 14 amino acids. V lost 3 bases to trimming and J lost 2 bases, with 11 bases between them. This chain's CDR3 is CAWSLGATGNTIYF. CDR3 coding DNA: TGTGCCTGGAGCCTAGGGGCCACTGGAAACACCATATATTTT.

The chain recombines TRBV5-1 with TRBJ2-1; possible D gene TRBD1, 5 bases. CDR3 size: 14 residues. Germline V gene lookup returns CDR1 SGHRS and CDR2 YFSETQ. V was trimmed by 6 bases and J by 0 bases, leaving 10 bases between them. This CDR3 reads CASTQTVSYNEQFF. As DNA, the CDR3 is TGCGCCAGCACCCAGACAGTCTCCTACAATGAGCAGTTCTTC.

This clone was counted only a few times. The chain is built from TRBV7-2 and TRBJ2-1, with TRBD1 matching over 8 bases. J lost 3 bases, V lost 4 bases, and 8 bases had no gene match. The CDR3 totals 16 residues. The germline CDR1 and CDR2 sequences are SGHTA and FQGNSA. CDR3 protein: CASSYHRGEVYNEQFF. The CDR3 nucleotides read TGTGCCAGCAGCTACCACAGGGGGGAAGTCTACAATGAGCAGTTCTTC.

The chain is built from TRBV11-3 and TRBJ2-2, with D perhaps matching TRBD2 (7 bases). This CDR3 comprises 15 residues. Trimming cost V 10 bases and J 3 bases, with 18 bases left between them. Germline values: CDR1 SGHNT, CDR2 YENEEA. The CDR3 reads CATFGGAVDTGELFF. DNA for the CDR3: TGTGCCACTTTTGGGGGGGCCGTCGACACCGGGGAGCTGTTTTTT. The full variable domain, with the rest looked up from reference TRBV11-3 and TRBJ2-2, is EAGVVQSPRYKIIEKKQPVAFWCNPISGHNTLYWYLQNLGQGPELLIRYENEEAVDDSQLPKDRFSAERLKGVDSTLKIQPAELGDSAVYLCATFGGAVDTGELFFGEGSRLTVL.

The rearrangement uses TRBV25-1 and TRBJ2-2; no clear D gene. The CDR3 has 15 amino acids. The germline V gene encodes CDR1 MGHDK and CDR2 SYGVNS. The V and J ends lost 3 bases and 1 base respectively, with 9 bases between them. The CDR3 sequence is CASSDLTGNTGELFF. The CDR3 bases are TGTGCCAGCAGTGACCTCACCGGGAACACCGGGGAGCTGTTTTTT.

The chain's CDR3 is CASSNPGQGRSGYTF. CDR3 in DNA: TGTGCCAGCAGCAATCCCGGACAGGGGAGGTCCGGCTACACCTTC. The chain carries TRBV11-3 and TRBJ1-2, with 9 bases lining up with TRBD1. The CDR3 has 15 amino acids. Germline V CDR1 and CDR2: SGHNT, YENEEA. Trimming at V came to 5 bases and at J to 8 bases, leaving 12 bases not matched to a gene.

This clone was observed a handful of times. V usage is TRBV11-3 and J usage is TRBJ1-1; TRBD1 might be the D (5 bases). V was cut by 1 base and J by 11 bases, with 14 bases left in between. From germline, CDR1 is SGHNT and CDR2 YENEEA. The CDR3 covers 13 residues. CDR3 sequence (DNA): TGTGCCAGCAGCTTAGGTGAGGCAGGGCTGGCTTTCTTT. Its translation: CASSLGEAGLAFF.

The chain is built from TRBV27 and TRBJ2-1; 7 nucleotides align to TRBD2. After removal of 4 bases from V and 3 bases from J, the junction contained 9 bases not matched to a gene. The V gene's germline CDR1 is MNHEY and CDR2 SMNVEV (reference sequence). There are 16 residues in the CDR3. As DNA, the CDR3 is TGTGCCAGCAGTTCCCTTGGGGGGGTGATCTACAATGAGCAGTTCTTC. It yields the protein CASSSLGGVIYNEQFF.

This clone was seen only a few times. The chain links TRBV24-1 to TRBJ1-5; weak D call: TRBD1 (5 bases). The CDR3 spans 14 residues. Germline V lookup: CDR1 KGHDR, CDR2 SFDVKD. V was cut by 0 bases and J by 4 bases, with 6 bases left in between. CDR3 coding DNA: TGTGCCACCAGTGATTTGTCAGGGAATCAGCCCCAGCATTTT. This codes for CATSDLSGNQPQHF.

The V and J genes are TRBV19 and TRBJ2-7, with 8 bases that match TRBD1. The CDR3 has 15 residues. Trimming cost V 9 bases and J 0 bases; bases outside gene matches: 10. Germline V lookup: CDR1 LNHDA, CDR2 SQIVND (reference sequence). The DNA of the CDR3 is TGTGCCAGACTCGACAGGGGAGTAAGCTCCTACGAGCAGTACTTC. Translation: CARLDRGVSSYEQYF.

This CDR3 is CAISPQGSGDYNEQFF. CDR3 bases: TGTGCCATCAGTCCCCAAGGGAGCGGGGATTACAATGAGCAGTTCTTC. The chain carries TRBV10-3 and TRBJ2-1; 7 bases agree with TRBD2. Looked up from germline, CDR1 is ENHRY and CDR2 is SYGVKD. This CDR3 contains 16 residues. Unmatched junction bases numbered 11, after V lost 5 bases and J lost 4 bases.

This clone showed up just once. This chain links TRBV7-9 with TRBJ2-5, with TRBD1 identical over 10 bases. The J segment lost 2 bases and the V segment lost 2 bases, leaving 5 bases of the junction unmatched. Germline CDR1 and CDR2: SEHNR and FQNEAQ (reference sequence). The CDR3 covers 16 residues. The CDR3 DNA sequence: TGTGCCAGCAGCTTAAATATGGGACAGGGGCAAGAGACCCAGTACTTC. Translating gives CASSLNMGQGQETQYF.

This clone was counted a few times. This chain uses TRBV7-9 with TRBJ2-7; 9 bases are shared with TRBD1. The CDR3 loop spans 14 amino acids. The J segment lost 0 bases and the V segment lost 7 bases, leaving 4 bases of the junction unmatched. Germline V CDR1 and CDR2: SEHNR, FQNEAQ (reference sequence). The CDR3 nucleotides are TGTGCCAGCAACCCGGGACAGGGCTCCTACGAGCAGTACTTC. Its translation is CASNPGQGSYEQYF.

This clone was observed a single time. The chain is built from TRBV5-1 and TRBJ2-5; TRBD2 matches 14 bases. Germline-derived CDR1 and CDR2 are SGHRS and YFSETQ. The CDR3 covers 15 residues. V gave up 3 bases and J gave up 5 bases; unmatched junction bases: 3. The CDR3 DNA reads as TGCGCCAGCAGCTCGGGACTAGCGGGGGTGGAGACCCAGTACTTC. Translating gives CASSSGLAGVETQYF.

This clone was found a few times. The chain employs TRBV30 and TRBJ2-7, with 12 bases lining up with TRBD1. Trimming cost V 3 bases and J 2 bases; bases outside gene matches: 5. The CDR3 runs 15 residues. Germline loops: CDR1 GTSNPN, CDR2 SVGIG (reference sequence). CDR3 nucleotide sequence: TGTGCCTGGAGCGTAGGGACAGGGGGCCCCTACGAGCAGTACTTC. Translated, it gives CAWSVGTGGPYEQYF.

CDR3 nucleotide sequence: TGTGCCAGTAGTAAATCACAAGAGACCCAGTACTTC. Protein: CASSKSQETQYF. This chain joins TRBV19 and TRBJ2-5; D gene ambiguous. The CDR3 is made up of 12 amino acids. Germline V gene sequence: CDR1 LNHDA, CDR2 SQIVND (reference sequence). Between the trimmed V and J ends, which lost 4 bases and 2 bases, there was a span of 5 bases.

The genes are TRBV28 and TRBJ2-3, with 11 bases lining up with TRBD2. CDR1 and CDR2 (germline): MDHEN, SYDVKM. The V gene end was trimmed by 2 bases and the J gene end by 1 base; junction bases not matched to a gene: 11. There are 19 residues in the CDR3. The CDR3 region has the DNA TGTGCCAGCAGTTTACGGCCATTCCTAGCGGGGGGTGGCACAGATACGCAGTATTTT. Translated, it gives CASSLRPFLAGGGTDTQYF.

This sequence joins TRBV5-5 and TRBJ2-4; 11 bases line up with TRBD1. Germline lookup yields CDR1 SGHKS and CDR2 YYEKEE (reference sequence). V lost 4 bases and J lost 3; bases outside the gene matches: 3. There are 15 residues in the CDR3. CDR3 protein: CASSGDRGYKNIQYF. The CDR3, as DNA: TGTGCCAGCAGCGGGGACAGGGGGTACAAAAACATTCAGTACTTC.

The rearrangement links TRBV5-1 to TRBJ2-3; TRBD2 agrees at 8 bases. Germline trimming cut 0 bases from V and 3 bases from J; bases unmatched to any gene: 3. The CDR3 loop spans 15 amino acids. Germline CDR1 reads SGHRS; CDR2 reads YFSETQ. CDR3 DNA sequence: TGCGCCAGCAGCTTGGGAGCGGGGGAGACAGATACGCAGTATTTT. Its translation: CASSLGAGETDTQYF.

This clone has only a few counts. CDR3 protein: CASSTVFRDRGVDNEKLFF. CDR3 coding DNA: TGTGCCAGCAGTACCGTATTCCGGGACAGGGGGGTCGATAATGAAAAACTGTTTTTT. The rearrangement uses TRBV28 and TRBJ1-4; 11 nucleotides agree with TRBD1. CDR1 and CDR2 (germline): MDHEN, SYDVKM. Trimming cost V 5 bases and J 4 bases; bases outside gene matches: 15. The CDR3 runs 19 residues. The whole variable domain, filled in from reference TRBV28 and TRBJ1-4, reads DVKVTQSSRYLVKRTGEKVFLECVQDMDHENMFWYRQDPGLGLRLIYFSYDVKMKEKGDIPEGYSVSREKKERFSLILESASTNQTSMYLCASSTVFRDRGVDNEKLFFGSGTQLSVL.

The CDR3 region has the DNA TGCAGCGTTAGCCCCGGACAGGGTCTGAGCGCGCAGTTCTTC. This translates into CSVSPGQGLSAQFF. The chain employs TRBV29-1 and TRBJ2-1; 8 nucleotides line up with TRBD1. The germline V gene encodes CDR1 SQVTM and CDR2 ANQGSEA. This CDR3 contains 14 residues. With 5 bases clipped from V and 12 bases from J, the junction kept 15 bases outside the gene matches.

V usage is TRBV29-1 and J usage is TRBJ2-7; TRBD1 is a possible D gene (6 bases). The CDR3 has 14 amino acids. CDR1 is SQVTM, CDR2 ANQGSEA, per germline. With 5 bases removed from V and 6 bases from J, the gap between germline ends came to 20 bases. The CDR3 spells CSVSGALTSGEQYF. The DNA for the CDR3 is TGCAGCGTTTCAGGGGCTCTAACAAGTGGCGAGCAGTACTTC.

The genes are TRBV28 and TRBJ1-3; 12 bases are shared with TRBD1. Per germline, CDR1 MDHEN and CDR2 SYDVKM. CDR3 length equals 16 residues. V shed 2 bases and J 4 bases; nucleotides not matched to a gene: 3. The CDR3 loop reads CASSLGDRGRGNTIYF. CDR3 coding DNA: TGTGCCAGCAGTTTAGGGGACAGGGGGCGAGGAAACACCATATATTTT.

The genes are TRBV29-1 and TRBJ1-1; TRBD1 might be the D (5 bases). The V gene lost 4 bases and the J gene lost 1 base, with 16 bases spanning the gap. There are 15 residues in the CDR3. Germline V CDR1 and CDR2: SQVTM, ANQGSEA. The CDR3 nucleotides are TGCAGCGTTGCATCTACAGGCCAGAGGAACACTGAAGCTTTCTTT. This sequence encodes CSVASTGQRNTEAFF.

This rearrangement joins TRBV24-1 to TRBJ2-3, with a tentative D call TRBD1 (6 bases). V was pared by 0 bases and J by 0 bases, with 12 bases between. Germline V CDR1 and CDR2: KGHDR, SFDVKD. This CDR3 is 17 amino acids long. For the CDR3, the DNA is TGTGCCACCAGTGATTTGTGGGGGCCCGGTAGCACAGATACGCAGTATTTT. Amino acids: CATSDLWGPGSTDTQYF.

This chain uses TRBV3-1 (or the pseudogene TRBV3-2) with TRBJ2-1; D remains unclear. V dropped 0 bases and J dropped 2 bases, with 11 bases sitting between them. The V gene's germline CDR1 is LGHDT and CDR2 YNNKEL (reference sequence). The CDR3 is 16 amino acids. The CDR3 DNA reads TGTGCCAGCAGCCAAGATAGAGCACCGACCTACAATGAGCAGTTCTTC. Amino acid sequence: CASSQDRAPTYNEQFF.

The V and J genes are TRBV6-5 and TRBJ2-6; D is unresolved. Between the trimmed V and J ends, which lost 2 bases and 0 bases, there was a span of 5 bases. CDR3 length equals 15 residues. Per germline, CDR1 MNHEY and CDR2 SVGAGI. This chain's CDR3 is CASSYEFSGANVLTF. CDR3 in DNA: TGTGCCAGCAGTTACGAGTTCTCTGGGGCCAACGTCCTGACTTTC.